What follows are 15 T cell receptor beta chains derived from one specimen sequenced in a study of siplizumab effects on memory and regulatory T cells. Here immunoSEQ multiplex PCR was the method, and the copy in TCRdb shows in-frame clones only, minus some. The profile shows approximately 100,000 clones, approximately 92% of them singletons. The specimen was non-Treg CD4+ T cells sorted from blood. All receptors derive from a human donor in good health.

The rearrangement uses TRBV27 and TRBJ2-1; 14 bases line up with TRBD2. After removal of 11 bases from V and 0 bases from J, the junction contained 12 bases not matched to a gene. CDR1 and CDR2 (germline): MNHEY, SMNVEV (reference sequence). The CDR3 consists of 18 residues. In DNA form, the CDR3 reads TGTGCCGAGGGGACTAGCGGGGGAGAGAGGAGCTCCTACAATGAGCAGTTCTTC. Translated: CAEGTSGGERSSYNEQFF.

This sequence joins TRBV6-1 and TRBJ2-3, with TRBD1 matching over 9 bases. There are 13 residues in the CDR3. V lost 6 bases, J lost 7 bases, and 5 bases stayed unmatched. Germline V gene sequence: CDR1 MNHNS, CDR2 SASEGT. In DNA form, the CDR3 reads TGTGCCAGCAGGGGGACAGGGTTGAATACGCAGTATTTT. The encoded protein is CASRGTGLNTQYF.

The CDR3 DNA reads as TGTGCCATTCAGGGGGAAATTCAGCCCCAGCATTTT. Translated: CAIQGEIQPQHF. This chain links TRBV6-4 with TRBJ1-5, with 7 bases aligning to TRBD1. Germline values: CDR1 MRHNA, CDR2 SNTAGT. The CDR3 spans 12 residues. J lost 6 bases, V lost 10 bases, and 6 bases had no gene match.

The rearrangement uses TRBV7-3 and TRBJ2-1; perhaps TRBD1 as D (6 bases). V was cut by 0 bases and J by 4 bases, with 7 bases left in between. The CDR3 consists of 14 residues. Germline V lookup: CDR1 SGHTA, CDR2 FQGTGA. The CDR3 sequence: CASSLTQGYNEQFF. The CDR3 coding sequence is TGTGCCAGCAGCTTAACACAGGGTTACAATGAGCAGTTCTTC.

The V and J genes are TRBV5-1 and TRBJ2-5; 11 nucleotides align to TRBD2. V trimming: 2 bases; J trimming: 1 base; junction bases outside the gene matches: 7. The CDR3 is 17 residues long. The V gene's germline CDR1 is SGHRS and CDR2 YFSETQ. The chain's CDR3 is CASSLLTSGGLQETQYF. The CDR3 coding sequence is TGCGCCAGCAGCTTACTAACTAGCGGGGGCCTCCAAGAGACCCAGTACTTC. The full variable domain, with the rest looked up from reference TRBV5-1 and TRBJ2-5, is KAGVTQTPRYLIKTRGQQVTLSCSPISGHRSVSWYQQTPGQGLQFLFEYFSETQRNKGNFPGRFSGRQFSNSRSEMNVSTLELGDSALYLCASSLLTSGGLQETQYFGPGTRLLVL.

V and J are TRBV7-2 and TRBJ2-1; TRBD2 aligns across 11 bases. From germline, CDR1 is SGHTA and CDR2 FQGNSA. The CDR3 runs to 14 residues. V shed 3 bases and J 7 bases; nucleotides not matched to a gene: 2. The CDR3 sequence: CASSFSGGANEQFF. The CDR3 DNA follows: TGTGCCAGCAGCTTTAGCGGGGGGGCGAATGAGCAGTTCTTC.

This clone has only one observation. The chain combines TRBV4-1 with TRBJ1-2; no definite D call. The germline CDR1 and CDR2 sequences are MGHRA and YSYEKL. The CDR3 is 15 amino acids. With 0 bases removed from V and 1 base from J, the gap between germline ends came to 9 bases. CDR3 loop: CASSQDLEGNYGYTF. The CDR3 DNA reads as TGCGCCAGCAGCCAAGATTTGGAGGGTAACTATGGCTACACCTTC.

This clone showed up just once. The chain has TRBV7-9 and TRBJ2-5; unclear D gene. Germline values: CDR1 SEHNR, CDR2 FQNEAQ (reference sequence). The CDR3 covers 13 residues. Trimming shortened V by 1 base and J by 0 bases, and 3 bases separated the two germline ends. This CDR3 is CASSLGYQETQYF. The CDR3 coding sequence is TGTGCCAGCAGCTTAGGGTACCAAGAGACCCAGTACTTC.

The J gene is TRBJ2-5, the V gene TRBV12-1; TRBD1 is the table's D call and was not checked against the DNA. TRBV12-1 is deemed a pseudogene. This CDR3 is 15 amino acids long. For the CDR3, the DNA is TGTGCCAGCAGCATCCGGGACAGGGGAAAAGAGACCCAGTACTTC. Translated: CASSIRDRGKETQYF.

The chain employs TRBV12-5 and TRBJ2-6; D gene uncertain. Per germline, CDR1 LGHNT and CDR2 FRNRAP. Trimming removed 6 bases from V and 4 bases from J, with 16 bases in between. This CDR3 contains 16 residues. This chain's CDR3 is CASGPHDGTGANVLTF. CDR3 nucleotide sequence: TGTGCTAGTGGCCCCCACGATGGTACCGGGGCCAACGTCCTGACTTTC.

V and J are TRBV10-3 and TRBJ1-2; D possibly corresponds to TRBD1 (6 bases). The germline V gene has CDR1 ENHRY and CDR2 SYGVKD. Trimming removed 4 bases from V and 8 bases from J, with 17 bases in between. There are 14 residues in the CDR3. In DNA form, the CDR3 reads TGTGCCATCAGTGTAGGGGGTGAATCTAGGGGCTACACCTTC. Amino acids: CAISVGGESRGYTF.

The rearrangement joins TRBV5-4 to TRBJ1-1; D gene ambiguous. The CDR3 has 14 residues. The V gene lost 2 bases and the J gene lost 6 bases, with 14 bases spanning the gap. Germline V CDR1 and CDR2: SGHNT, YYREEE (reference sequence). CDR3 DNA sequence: TGTGCCAGCAGCTTTCAACTCAAGATGGCTGAAGCTTTCTTT. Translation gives CASSFQLKMAEAFF.

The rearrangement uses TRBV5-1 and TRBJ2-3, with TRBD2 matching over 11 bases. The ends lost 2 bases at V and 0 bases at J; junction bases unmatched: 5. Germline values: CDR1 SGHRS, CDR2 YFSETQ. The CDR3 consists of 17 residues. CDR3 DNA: TGCGCCAGCAGCTTCCGGACTAGCGGGTACAGCACAGATACGCAGTATTTT. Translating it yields CASSFRTSGYSTDTQYF.

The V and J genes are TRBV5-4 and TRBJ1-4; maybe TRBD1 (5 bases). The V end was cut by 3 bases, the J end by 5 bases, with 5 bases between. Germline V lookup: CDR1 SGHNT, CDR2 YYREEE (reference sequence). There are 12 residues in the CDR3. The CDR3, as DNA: TGTGCCAGCAGCTCAGGGAATGAAAAACTGTTTTTT. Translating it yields CASSSGNEKLFF.

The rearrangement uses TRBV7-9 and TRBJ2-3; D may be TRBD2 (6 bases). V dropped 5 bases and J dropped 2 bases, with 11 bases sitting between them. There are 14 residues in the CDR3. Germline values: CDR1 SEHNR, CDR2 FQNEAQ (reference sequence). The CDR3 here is CASSHSGPTDTQYF. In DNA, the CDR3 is TGTGCCAGCAGCCACAGCGGGCCCACAGATACGCAGTATTTT.